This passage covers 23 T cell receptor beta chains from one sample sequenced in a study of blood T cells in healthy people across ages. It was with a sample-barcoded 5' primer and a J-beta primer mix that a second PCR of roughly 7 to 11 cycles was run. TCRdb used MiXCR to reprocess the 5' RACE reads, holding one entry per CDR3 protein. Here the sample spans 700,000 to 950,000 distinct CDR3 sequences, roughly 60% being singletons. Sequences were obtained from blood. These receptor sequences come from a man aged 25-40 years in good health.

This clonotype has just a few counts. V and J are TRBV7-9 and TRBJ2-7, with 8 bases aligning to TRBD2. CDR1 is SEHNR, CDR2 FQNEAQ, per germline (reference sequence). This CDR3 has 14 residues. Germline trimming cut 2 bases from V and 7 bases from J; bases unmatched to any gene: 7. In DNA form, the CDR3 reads TGTGCCAGCAGCTTAAGAGCGGGGGCGGGGGAGCAGTACTTC. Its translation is CASSLRAGAGEQYF.

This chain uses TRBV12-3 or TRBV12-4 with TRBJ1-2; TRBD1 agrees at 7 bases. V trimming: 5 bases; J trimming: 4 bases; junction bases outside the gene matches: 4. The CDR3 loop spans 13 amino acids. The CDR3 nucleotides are TGTGCCAGCAGTCCGGGACAGACCTATGGCTACACCTTC. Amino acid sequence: CASSPGQTYGYTF.

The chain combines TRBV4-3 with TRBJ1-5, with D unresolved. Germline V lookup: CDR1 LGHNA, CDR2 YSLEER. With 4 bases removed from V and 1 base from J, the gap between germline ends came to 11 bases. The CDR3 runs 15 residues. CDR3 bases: TGCGCCAGCAGCCCCGAGTTCGGAAGCAATCAGCCCCAGCATTTT. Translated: CASSPEFGSNQPQHF.

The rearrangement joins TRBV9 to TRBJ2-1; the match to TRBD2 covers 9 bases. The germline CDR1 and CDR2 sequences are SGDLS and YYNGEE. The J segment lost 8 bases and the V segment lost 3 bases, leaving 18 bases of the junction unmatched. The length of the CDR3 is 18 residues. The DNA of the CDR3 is TGTGCCAGCAGCGCGTCGAAGTTAGGGCGGGAGGGGAGCTATGAGCAGTTCTTC. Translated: CASSASKLGREGSYEQFF.

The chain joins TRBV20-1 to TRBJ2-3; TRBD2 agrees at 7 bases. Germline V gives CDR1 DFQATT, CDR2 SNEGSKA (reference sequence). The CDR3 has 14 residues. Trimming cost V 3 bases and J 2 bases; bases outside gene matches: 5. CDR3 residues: CSASPGGNTDTQYF. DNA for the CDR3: TGCAGTGCTAGTCCCGGGGGGAACACAGATACGCAGTATTTT.

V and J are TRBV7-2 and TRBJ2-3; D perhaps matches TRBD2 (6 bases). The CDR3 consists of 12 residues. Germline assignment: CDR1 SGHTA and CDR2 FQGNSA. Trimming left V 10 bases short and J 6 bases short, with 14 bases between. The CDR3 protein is CATGDFGDTQYF. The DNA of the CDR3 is TGTGCCACCGGGGACTTTGGGGATACGCAGTATTTT.

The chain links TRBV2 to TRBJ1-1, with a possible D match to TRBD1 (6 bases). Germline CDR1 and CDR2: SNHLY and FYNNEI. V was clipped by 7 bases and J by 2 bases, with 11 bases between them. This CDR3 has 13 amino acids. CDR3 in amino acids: CASTPDSNTEAFF. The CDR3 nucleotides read TGTGCCAGCACCCCGGACAGTAACACTGAAGCTTTCTTT.

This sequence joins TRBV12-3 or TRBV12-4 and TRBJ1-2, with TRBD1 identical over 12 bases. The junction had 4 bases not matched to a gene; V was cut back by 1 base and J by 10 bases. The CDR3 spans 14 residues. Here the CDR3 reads CASSLVGTGGDYTF. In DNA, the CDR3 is TGTGCCAGCAGTTTAGTTGGGACAGGGGGCGACTACACCTTC.

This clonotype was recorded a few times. The CDR3 nucleotides read TGCAGTGCTCCCCCCCGCCAGGGTACGGAGCAGTACTTC. The encoded protein is CSAPPRQGTEQYF. J is TRBJ2-7 and V is TRBV20-1, with a tentative D call TRBD1 (5 bases). Deletions cut 5 bases from V and 7 bases from J, with 18 bases between. The germline gives CDR1 DFQATT, CDR2 SNEGSKA (reference sequence). The CDR3 has 13 amino acids.

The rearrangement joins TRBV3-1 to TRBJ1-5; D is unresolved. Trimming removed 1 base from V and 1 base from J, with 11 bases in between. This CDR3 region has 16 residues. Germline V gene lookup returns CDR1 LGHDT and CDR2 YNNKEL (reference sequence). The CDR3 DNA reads TGTGCCAGCAGCCAAGGGGCGGCAACCAGCAATCAGCCCCAGCATTTT. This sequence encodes CASSQGAATSNQPQHF.

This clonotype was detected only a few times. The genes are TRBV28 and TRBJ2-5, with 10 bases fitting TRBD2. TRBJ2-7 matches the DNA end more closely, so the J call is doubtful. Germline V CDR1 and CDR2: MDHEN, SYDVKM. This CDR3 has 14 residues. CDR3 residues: CASRLLAGRHEQYF. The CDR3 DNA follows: TGTGCCAGCAGGCTACTAGCGGGGCGACACGAGCAGTACTTC.

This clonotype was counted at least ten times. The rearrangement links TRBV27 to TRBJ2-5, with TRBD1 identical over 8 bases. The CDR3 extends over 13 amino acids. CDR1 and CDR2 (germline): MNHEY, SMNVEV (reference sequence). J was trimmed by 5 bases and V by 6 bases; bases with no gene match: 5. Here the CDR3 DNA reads TGTGCCAGCAGCCGGGACAGGAAGGAGACCCAGTACTTC. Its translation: CASSRDRKETQYF.

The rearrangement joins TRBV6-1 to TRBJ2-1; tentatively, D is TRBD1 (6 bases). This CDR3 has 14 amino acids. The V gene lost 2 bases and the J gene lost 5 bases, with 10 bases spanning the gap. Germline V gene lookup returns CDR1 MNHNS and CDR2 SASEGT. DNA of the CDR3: TGTGCCAGCAGTGAATTAGGACAGAACAATGAGCAGTTCTTC. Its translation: CASSELGQNNEQFF.

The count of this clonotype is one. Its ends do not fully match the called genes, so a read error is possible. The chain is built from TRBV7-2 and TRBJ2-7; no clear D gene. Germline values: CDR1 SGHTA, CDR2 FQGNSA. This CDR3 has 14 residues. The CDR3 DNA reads TGTGCCAGCAGCTATGCTGGACCCTCCTACAAGCAGTACTTC. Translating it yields CASSYAGPSYKQYF.

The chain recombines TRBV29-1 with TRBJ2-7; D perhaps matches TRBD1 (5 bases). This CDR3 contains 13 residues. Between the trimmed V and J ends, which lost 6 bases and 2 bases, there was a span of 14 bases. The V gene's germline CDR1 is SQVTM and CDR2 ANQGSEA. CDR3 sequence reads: CSVLTETTYEQYF. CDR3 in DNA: TGCAGCGTATTGACAGAGACAACCTACGAGCAGTACTTC.

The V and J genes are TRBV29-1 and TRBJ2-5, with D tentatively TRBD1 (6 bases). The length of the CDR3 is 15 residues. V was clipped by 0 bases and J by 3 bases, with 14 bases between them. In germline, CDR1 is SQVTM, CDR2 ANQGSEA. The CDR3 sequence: CSVEDRTGRKETQYF. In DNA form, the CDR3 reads TGCAGCGTTGAAGATCGTACAGGGCGGAAAGAGACCCAGTACTTC.

The CDR3 here is CAISDSGGQETQYF. CDR3 DNA sequence: TGTGCCATCAGTGACTCAGGGGGTCAAGAGACCCAGTACTTC. The J gene is TRBJ2-5, the V gene TRBV10-3; TRBD1 matches at 7 bases. CDR3 length: 14 amino acids. V lost 3 bases to trimming and J lost 2 bases; unmatched junction nucleotides: 3. Germline CDR1 reads ENHRY; CDR2 reads SYGVKD.

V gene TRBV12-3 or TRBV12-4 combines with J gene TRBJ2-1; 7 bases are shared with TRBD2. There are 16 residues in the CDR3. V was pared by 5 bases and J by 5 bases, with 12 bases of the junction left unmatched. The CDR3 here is CASSILKTSRDNEQFF. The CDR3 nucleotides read TGTGCCAGCAGTATCTTGAAGACTAGCCGGGACAATGAGCAGTTCTTC.

Here the CDR3 reads CAPNEGSEQYF. The CDR3 DNA reads TGCGCCCCGAACGAAGGTAGCGAGCAGTACTTC. This sequence joins TRBV20-1 and TRBJ2-7; D is unresolved. Germline V CDR1 and CDR2: DFQATT, SNEGSKA (reference sequence). CDR3 length: 11 amino acids.

CDR3 loop: CASSPRGASYGYTF. The CDR3 bases are TGTGCCAGCAGCCCGAGGGGGGCTAGTTATGGCTACACCTTC. The gene calls are TRBV3-1 and TRBJ1-2; D might be TRBD1 (6 bases). The V end was cut by 4 bases, the J end by 5 bases, with 14 bases between. This CDR3 comprises 14 residues. The germline CDR1 and CDR2 sequences are LGHDT and YNNKEL (reference sequence).

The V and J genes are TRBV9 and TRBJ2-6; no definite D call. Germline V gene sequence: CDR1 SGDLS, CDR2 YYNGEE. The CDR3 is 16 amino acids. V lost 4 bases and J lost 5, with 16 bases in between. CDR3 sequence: CASSLNLLERANVLTF. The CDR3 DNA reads TGTGCCAGCAGCCTCAACCTCCTAGAACGGGCCAACGTCCTGACTTTC.

The CDR3 DNA follows: TGTGCCAGTCAGTATGGGGGAAGGACACCCCTCCACTTT. This translates into CASQYGGRTPLHF. The chain is built from TRBV27 and TRBJ1-6; possible D gene TRBD1, 5 bases. The V gene's germline CDR1 is MNHEY and CDR2 SMNVEV (reference sequence). The CDR3 spans 13 residues. Trimming took 9 bases from V and 11 from J, leaving 17 bases between them.

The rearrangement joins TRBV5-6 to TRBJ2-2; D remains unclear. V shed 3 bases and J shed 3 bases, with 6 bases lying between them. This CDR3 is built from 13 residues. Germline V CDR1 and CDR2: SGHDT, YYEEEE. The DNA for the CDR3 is TGTGCCAGCAGCTGGGCGTACACCGGGGAGCTGTTTTTT. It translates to CASSWAYTGELFF. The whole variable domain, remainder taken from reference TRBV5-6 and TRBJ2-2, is DAGVTQSPTHLIKTRGQQVTLRCSPKSGHDTVSWYQQALGQGPQFIFQYYEEEERQRGNFPDRFSGHQFPNYSSELNVNALLLGDSALYLCASSWAYTGELFFGEGSRLTVL.